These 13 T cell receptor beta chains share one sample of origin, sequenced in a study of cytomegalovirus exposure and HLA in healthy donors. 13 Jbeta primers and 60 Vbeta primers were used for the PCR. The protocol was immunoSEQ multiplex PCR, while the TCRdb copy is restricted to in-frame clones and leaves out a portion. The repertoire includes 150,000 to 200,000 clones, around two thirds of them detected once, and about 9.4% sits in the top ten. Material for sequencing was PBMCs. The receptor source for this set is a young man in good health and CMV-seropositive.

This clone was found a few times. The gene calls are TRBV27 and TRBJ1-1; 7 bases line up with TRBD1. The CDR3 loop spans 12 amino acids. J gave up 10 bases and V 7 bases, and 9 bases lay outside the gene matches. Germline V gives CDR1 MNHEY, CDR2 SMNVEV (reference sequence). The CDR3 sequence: CASTGTGVGAFF. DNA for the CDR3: TGTGCCAGCACCGGAACAGGGGTCGGAGCTTTCTTT.

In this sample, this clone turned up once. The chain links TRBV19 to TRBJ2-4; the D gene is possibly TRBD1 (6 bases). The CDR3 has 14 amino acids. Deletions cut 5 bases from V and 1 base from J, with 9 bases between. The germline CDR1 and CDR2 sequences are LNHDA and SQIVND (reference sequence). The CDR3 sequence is CASSPTGAKNIQYF. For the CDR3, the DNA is TGTGCCAGTAGTCCTACAGGGGCCAAAAACATTCAGTACTTC.

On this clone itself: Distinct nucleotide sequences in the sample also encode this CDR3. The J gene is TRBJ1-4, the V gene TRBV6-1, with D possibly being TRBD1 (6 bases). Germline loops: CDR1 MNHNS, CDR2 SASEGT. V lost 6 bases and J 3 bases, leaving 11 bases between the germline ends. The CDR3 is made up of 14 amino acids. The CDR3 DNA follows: TGTGCCAGCAGGGAGGGGGGGTCTAATGAAAAACTGTTTTTT. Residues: CASREGGSNEKLFF.

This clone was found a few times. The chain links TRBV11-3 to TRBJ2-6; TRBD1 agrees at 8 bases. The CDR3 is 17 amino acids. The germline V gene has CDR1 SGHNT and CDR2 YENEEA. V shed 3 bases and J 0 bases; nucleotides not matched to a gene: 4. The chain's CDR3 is CASSLGDRFSGANVLTF. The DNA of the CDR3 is TGTGCCAGCAGCTTGGGGGACAGGTTCTCTGGGGCCAACGTCCTGACTTTC. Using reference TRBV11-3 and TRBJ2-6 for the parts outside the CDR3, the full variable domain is EAGVVQSPRYKIIEKKQPVAFWCNPISGHNTLYWYLQNLGQGPELLIRYENEEAVDDSQLPKDRFSAERLKGVDSTLKIQPAELGDSAVYLCASSLGDRFSGANVLTFGAGSRLTVL.

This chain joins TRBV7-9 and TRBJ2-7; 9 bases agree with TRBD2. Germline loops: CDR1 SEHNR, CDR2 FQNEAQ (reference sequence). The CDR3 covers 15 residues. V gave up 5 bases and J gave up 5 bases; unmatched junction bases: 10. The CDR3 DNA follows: TGTGCCAGCAGCCCTGGGAGCGGGAGGTTAAACGAGCAGTACTTC. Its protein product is CASSPGSGRLNEQYF.

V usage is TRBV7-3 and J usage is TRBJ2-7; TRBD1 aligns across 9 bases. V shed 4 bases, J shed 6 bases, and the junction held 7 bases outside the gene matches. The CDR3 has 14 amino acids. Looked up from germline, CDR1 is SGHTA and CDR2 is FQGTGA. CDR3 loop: CASSSTGGSGEQYF. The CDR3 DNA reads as TGTGCCAGCAGCTCGACAGGGGGGTCGGGCGAGCAGTACTTC.

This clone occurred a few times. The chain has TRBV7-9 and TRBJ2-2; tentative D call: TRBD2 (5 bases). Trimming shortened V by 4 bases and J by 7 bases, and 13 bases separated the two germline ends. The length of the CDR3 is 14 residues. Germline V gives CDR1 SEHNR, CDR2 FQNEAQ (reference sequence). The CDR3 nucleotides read TGTGCCAGCAGCTACACCACCGGAGGCGGGGAGCTGTTTTTT. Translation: CASSYTTGGGELFF. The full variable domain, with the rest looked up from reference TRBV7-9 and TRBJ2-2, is DTGVSQNPRHKITKRGQNVTFRCDPISEHNRLYWYRQTLGQGPEFLTYFQNEAQLEKSRLLSDRFSAERPKGSFSTLEIQRTEQGDSAMYLCASSYTTGGGELFFGEGSRLTVL.

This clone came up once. The CDR3 DNA reads TGTGCCAGCAGCTTCCTGGACCCACTAGACCAGCCCCAGCATTTT. Protein: CASSFLDPLDQPQHF. The chain recombines TRBV7-8 with TRBJ1-5; D is ambiguous. The CDR3 covers 15 residues. Trimming left V 3 bases short and J 7 bases short, with 16 bases between. From germline, CDR1 is SGHVS and CDR2 FQNEAQ.

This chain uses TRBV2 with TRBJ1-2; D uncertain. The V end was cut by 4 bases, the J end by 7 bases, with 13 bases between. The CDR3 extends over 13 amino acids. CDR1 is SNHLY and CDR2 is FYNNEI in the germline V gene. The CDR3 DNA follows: TGTGCCAGCAGTGGGGCCAAGCCCTCTGGCTACACCTTC. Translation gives CASSGAKPSGYTF.

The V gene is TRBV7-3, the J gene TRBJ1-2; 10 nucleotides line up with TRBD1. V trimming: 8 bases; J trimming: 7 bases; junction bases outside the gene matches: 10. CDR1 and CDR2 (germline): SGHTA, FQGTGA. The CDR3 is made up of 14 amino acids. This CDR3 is CASGTGAVGGGYTF. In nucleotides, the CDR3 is TGTGCCAGCGGGACAGGGGCCGTTGGGGGTGGCTACACCTTC.

CDR3 nucleotide sequence: TGTGCCAGCAGTTTATCGTGGGAGGGCGGTGGCTACACCTTC. It codes for CASSLSWEGGGYTF. J is TRBJ1-2 and V is TRBV27, with D uncertain. In germline, CDR1 is MNHEY, CDR2 SMNVEV (reference sequence). V lost 0 bases, J lost 7 bases, and 12 bases lay in between. This CDR3 comprises 14 residues.

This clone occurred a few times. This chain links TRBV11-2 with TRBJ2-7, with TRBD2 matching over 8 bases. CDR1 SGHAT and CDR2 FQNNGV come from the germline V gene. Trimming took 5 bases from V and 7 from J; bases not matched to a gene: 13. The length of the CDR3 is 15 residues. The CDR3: CASSPPSKREFEQYF. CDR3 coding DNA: TGTGCCAGCAGCCCCCCCTCGAAGCGGGAGTTTGAGCAGTACTTC. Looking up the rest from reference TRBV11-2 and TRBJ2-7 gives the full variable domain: EAGVAQSPRYKIIEKRQSVAFWCNPISGHATLYWYQQILGQGPKLLIQFQNNGVVDDSQLPKDRFSAERLKGVDSTLKIQPAKLEDSAVYLCASSPPSKREFEQYFGPGTRLTVT.

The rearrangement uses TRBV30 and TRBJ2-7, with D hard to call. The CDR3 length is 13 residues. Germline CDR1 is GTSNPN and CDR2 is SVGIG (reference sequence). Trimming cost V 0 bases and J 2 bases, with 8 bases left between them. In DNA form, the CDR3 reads TGTGCCTGGAGTGTATATTCGGCCTACGAGCAGTACTTC. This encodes CAWSVYSAYEQYF.